This T cell receptor beta chain was identified in a study of T cells after yellow fever vaccination. Findings and caveats of the study: Although most clonotypes did not, a small share appeared in both CD4 and CD8 compartments. Most primary-vaccination clones recurred post-booster (nearly 98% CD4, around 86% CD8).

Template switching by 5'RACE produced TCR cDNA, adding a universal primer site and UMIs. In TCRdb, the 5' RACE reads were re-called with MiXCR into one record per CDR3 protein. The top ten hold roughly an eighth of the sample, which has about 550,000 distinct CDR3 sequences, under 25% seen once. This clonotype has a handful of counts. As yet, its antigen is unknown. Germline assignment: CDR1 SQVTM and CDR2 ANQGSEA. The CDR3 is made up of 12 amino acids. The ends were cut back, 3 bases at V and 5 bases at J, with 9 bases in the middle. The TCR sequence derives from a man aged 25 to 40 who received the YFV17D yellow fever vaccine. Source: PBMCs, taken 15 days after the yellow fever booster vaccination. The chain combines TRBV29-1 with TRBJ2-3; D could derive from TRBD1 or TRBD2 (5 bases each). The CDR3 loop reads CSVDQGEDTQYF. CDR3 DNA sequence: TGCAGCGTTGACCAGGGAGAAGATACGCAGTATTTT.